Shown below are 8 T cell receptor beta chains from a single sample sequenced in a study of blood T cell repertoires in COVID-19. The assay was immunoSEQ multiplex PCR, and TCRdb's table has in-frame clones only and misses some. The sample records about 220,000 clones, approximately 84% being singletons. What was sequenced was peripheral blood. The source of these receptors is an older woman with acute or convalescent COVID-19.

The chain recombines TRBV7-9 with TRBJ1-1; D not certain. The V gene's germline CDR1 is SEHNR and CDR2 FQNEAQ (reference sequence). This CDR3 region has 13 residues. The V gene lost 1 base and the J gene lost 0 bases, with 3 bases spanning the gap. The CDR3: CASSLDMNTEAFF. The CDR3 region has the DNA TGTGCCAGCAGCTTAGATATGAACACTGAAGCTTTCTTT.

Only a few counts were recorded for this clone. The chain is built from TRBV19 and TRBJ2-1; 7 bases align to TRBD1. The CDR3 consists of 13 residues. Per germline, CDR1 LNHDA and CDR2 SQIVND (reference sequence). The trim removed 8 bases at V and 1 base at J, leaving 2 bases unmatched. CDR3 residues: CASGGQSYNEQFF. DNA for the CDR3: TGTGCCAGTGGGGGACAGTCCTACAATGAGCAGTTCTTC.

The chain uses TRBV30 and TRBJ1-5, with 7 bases matching TRBD1. This CDR3 region has 16 residues. V gave up 1 base and J gave up 3 bases; unmatched junction bases: 9. In germline, CDR1 is GTSNPN, CDR2 SVGIG (reference sequence). CDR3 sequence: CAWSGDSRRYNQPQHF. The CDR3 nucleotides read TGTGCCTGGAGTGGGGACAGTCGGAGATACAATCAGCCCCAGCATTTT.

V and J are TRBV19 and TRBJ1-2; 8 bases fit TRBD1. The CDR3 has 14 amino acids. The germline V gene encodes CDR1 LNHDA and CDR2 SQIVND (reference sequence). Losses at the gene ends were 7 bases for V and 4 bases for J; bases not matched to a gene: 8. The CDR3 bases are TGTGCCAGTATTTCCGGGACAGGCGGCTATGGCTACACCTTC. It codes for CASISGTGGYGYTF.

The rearrangement links TRBV28 to TRBJ1-5, with D possibly TRBD1 on 6 matching bases. CDR1 and CDR2 from the germline V gene are MDHEN and SYDVKM. The CDR3 length is 14 residues. Trimming stripped 5 bases from V and 6 bases from J, with 14 bases between. CDR3 region: CASSKTGWVQPQHF. For the CDR3, the DNA is TGTGCCAGCAGTAAGACAGGTTGGGTTCAGCCCCAGCATTTT.

This clone was picked up one time. This rearrangement joins TRBV18 to TRBJ2-3; 11 bases line up with TRBD2. The CDR3 covers 18 residues. With 1 base clipped from V and 6 bases from J, the junction kept 12 bases outside the gene matches. Looked up from germline, CDR1 is KGHSH and CDR2 is LQKENI. The DNA for the CDR3 is TGTGCCAGCTCACCACTAGCGGGGGGGCCGATTTCTGAGGATACGCAGTATTTT. It specifies CASSPLAGGPISEDTQYF.

This clone was counted a single time. The J gene is TRBJ1-4, the V gene TRBV28; tentative D call: TRBD1 (5 bases). The germline gives CDR1 MDHEN, CDR2 SYDVKM. With 4 bases removed from V and 4 bases from J, the gap between germline ends came to 13 bases. This CDR3 has 15 residues. CDR3 sequence reads: CASSSTAVFNEKLFF. The CDR3, as DNA: TGTGCCAGCAGTTCGACAGCAGTTTTTAATGAAAAACTGTTTTTT.

This chain connects TRBV7-6 to TRBJ2-5; 13 positions agree with TRBD2. Germline V gives CDR1 SGHVS, CDR2 FNYEAQ. CDR3 length: 17 residues. V lost 1 base to trimming and J lost 1 base; unmatched junction nucleotides: 3. As DNA, the CDR3 is TGTGCCAGCAGCTTAGGGACTAGCGGGGGCCTCCAAGAGACCCAGTACTTC. Its protein product is CASSLGTSGGLQETQYF.